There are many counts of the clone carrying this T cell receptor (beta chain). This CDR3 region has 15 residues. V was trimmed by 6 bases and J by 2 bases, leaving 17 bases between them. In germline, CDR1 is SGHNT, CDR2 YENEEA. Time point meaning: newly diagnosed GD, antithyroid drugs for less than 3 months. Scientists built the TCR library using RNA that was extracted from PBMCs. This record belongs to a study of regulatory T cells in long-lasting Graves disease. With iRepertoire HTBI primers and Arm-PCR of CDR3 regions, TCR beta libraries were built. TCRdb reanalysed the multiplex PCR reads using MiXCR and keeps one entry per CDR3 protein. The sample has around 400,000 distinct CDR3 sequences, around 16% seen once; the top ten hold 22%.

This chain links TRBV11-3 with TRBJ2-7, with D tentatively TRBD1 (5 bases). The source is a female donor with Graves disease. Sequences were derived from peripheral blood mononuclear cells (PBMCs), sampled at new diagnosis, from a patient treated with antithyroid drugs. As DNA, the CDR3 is TGTGCCAGCAGTACTGGGGCAGGACCGGCCTACGAGCAGTACTTC. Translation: CASSTGAGPAYEQYF.